The clone carrying this TCR beta chain is a singleton in its sample. Clones were read by immunoSEQ multiplex PCR, and TCRdb kept only the in-frame ones, dropping some. The sample consists of 50,000 to 55,000 clones, about 88% of them appearing once. The source of the sample is a study of T cells in localized non-small cell lung cancer. This CDR3 spans 15 amino acids. CDR1 and CDR2 from the germline V gene are KGHSH and LQKENI. V was cut by 2 bases and J by 1 base, with 11 bases left in between. The chain joins TRBV18 to TRBJ1-1; no clear D gene. The TCR comes from a female donor with stage II lung adenocarcinoma. The material sequenced was PBMCs, taken before any cancer treatment. CDR3 sequence: CASSPRADTNTEAFF. CDR3 coding DNA: TGTGCCAGCTCACCAAGGGCGGATACGAACACTGAAGCTTTCTTT.